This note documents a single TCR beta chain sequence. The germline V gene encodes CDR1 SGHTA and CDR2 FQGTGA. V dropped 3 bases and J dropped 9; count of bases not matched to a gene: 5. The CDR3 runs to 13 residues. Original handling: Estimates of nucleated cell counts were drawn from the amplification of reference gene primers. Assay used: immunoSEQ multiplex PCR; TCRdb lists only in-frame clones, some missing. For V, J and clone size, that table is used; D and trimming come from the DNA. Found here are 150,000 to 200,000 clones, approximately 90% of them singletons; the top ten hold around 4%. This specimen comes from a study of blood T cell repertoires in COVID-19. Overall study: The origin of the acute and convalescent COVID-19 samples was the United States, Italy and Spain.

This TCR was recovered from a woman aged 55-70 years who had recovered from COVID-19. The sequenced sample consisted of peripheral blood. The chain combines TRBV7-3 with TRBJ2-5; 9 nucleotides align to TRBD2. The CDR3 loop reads CASSLGSGGPQYF. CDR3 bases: TGTGCCAGCAGCTTGGGCAGCGGGGGGCCCCAGTACTTC.